Listed below are T cell receptor beta chains from one sample, sequenced in a study of cytomegalovirus exposure and HLA in healthy donors. Profiling relied on immunoSEQ multiplex PCR, and the TCRdb table lists in-frame clones only, not all of them. There are fewer than 85,000 clones in the sample; 95% to 97% occur only once, and about 1.3% lies in the top ten. Material for sequencing was PBMCs. The origin of the receptors is a woman between 18 and 29 years old in good health and CMV-seronegative. Both conserved end residues are part of each CDR3. The D gene is left open where the match is weak. The size field is filled for only some rows; it gives once, few, many or a size class.

-	TRBV5-1	TRBJ2-2	TRBD1	TGCGCCAGCAGCCAAGTGCAGGGGGCTTACACCGGGGAGCTGTTTTTT	CASSQVQGAYTGELFF
-	TRBV5-5	TRBJ1-2	TRBD1	TGTGCCAGCAGCTTGTACCGTTTTAACAGGGGGCGAGGCTATGGCTACACCTTC	CASSLYRFNRGRGYGYTF
-	TRBV9	TRBJ2-7	TRBD2	TGTGCCAGCAGCCCTACTGGGACTAGCGGTTACGAGCAGTACTTC	CASSPTGTSGYEQYF
-	TRBV9	TRBJ2-7	-	TGTGCCAGCAGCGTATTGGGCAGCCCTTACGAGCAGTACTTC	CASSVLGSPYEQYF
-	TRBV7-7	TRBJ2-3	-	TGTGCCAGCAGCTTAGGCCCCGGAGCTCGGGCAGATACGCAGTATTTT	CASSLGPGARADTQYF
-	TRBV6-6	TRBJ1-1	-	TGTGCCAGCAGTTACTCCCACATGAACACTGAAGCTTTCTTT	CASSYSHMNTEAFF
-	TRBV25-1	TRBJ2-7	-	TGTGCCAGCAGTGAATTCGGGGACACCTACGAGCAGTACTTC	CASSEFGDTYEQYF
-	TRBV4-2	TRBJ2-1	-	TGTGCCAGCAGCCGCCTAGAGGGAGCTTCGGGGTCCTACAATGAGCAGTTCTTC	CASSRLEGASGSYNEQFF
-	TRBV27	TRBJ2-3	TRBD2	TGTGCCAGCAGTCTAGCGGGAGATTTTTTCCAGCAGTATTTT	CASSLAGDFFQQYF
-	TRBV7-9	TRBJ2-7	TRBD1	TGTGCCAGCAGCCTGGACAGGGGCCCTTACGAGCAGTACTTC	CASSLDRGPYEQYF
-	TRBV19	TRBJ1-5	-	TGTGCCAGTAGTATGGGGCAGGGCAATCAGCCCCAGCATTTT	CASSMGQGNQPQHF
-	TRBV7-9	TRBJ1-4	-	TGTGCCAGCACGGGTACGGCTAATGAAAAACTGTTTTTT	CASTGTANEKLFF
-	TRBV19	TRBJ1-1	-	TGTGCCAGTAGTATCGGGTCCCAGGGGGCTTTCTTT	CASSIGSQGAFF
once	TRBV5-1	TRBJ1-2	TRBD1	TGCGCCAGCAGCCCCAGCCAAGGACACCCTACCGGGACAGGGGCCCGATTAAACTATGGCTACACCTTC	CASSPSQGHPTGTGARLNYGYTF
-	TRBV9	TRBJ2-1	-	TGTGCCAGCAGCGTAGGATCCCTAGCGAAGGGTGAGCAGTTCTTC	CASSVGSLAKGEQFF
-	TRBV6-5	TRBJ2-7	TRBD1	TGTGCCAGCAGACCCGGGACAGCCTACGAGCAGTACTTC	CASRPGTAYEQYF
once	TRBV10-3	TRBJ2-1	TRBD2	TGTGCCGCACCCAAGGGACTAGCGGGAGGGAGCTCCTACAATGAGCAGTTCTTC	CAAPKGLAGGSSYNEQFF
-	TRBV5-1	TRBJ2-1	TRBD2	TGCGCCAGCAGCTCGGGACTAGCGGGACAACCACCCTACAATGAGCAGTTCTTC	CASSSGLAGQPPYNEQFF
-	TRBV14	TRBJ2-3	-	TGTGCCAGCAGCCAAGACTCCCGGGAACGGAGTACGCAGTATTTT	CASSQDSRERSTQYF
-	TRBV27	TRBJ2-7	-	TGTGCCAGCAGTTTGGTACCCCCCGGGACGGGGAGGTCCTACGAGCAGTACTTC	CASSLVPPGTGRSYEQYF
-	TRBV20-1	TRBJ1-2	-	TGCAGTGCTAGGAAGTCGGAGTACTACACCTTC	CSARKSEYYTF
-	TRBV30	TRBJ1-4	TRBD1	TGTGCCTGGAGCGATACCGGGACAGCGCATGAAAAACTGTTTTTT	CAWSDTGTAHEKLFF
-	TRBV10-3	TRBJ2-1	TRBD2	TGTGCCATCAGTGACCCTAGCGGGAGAAACAATGAGCAGTTCTTC	CAISDPSGRNNEQFF
-	TRBV6-6	TRBJ2-3	TRBD1	TGTGCCAGCAGTTACAGACAGGGGGCAACCACAGATACGCAGTATTTT	CASSYRQGATTDTQYF
once	TRBV27	TRBJ1-5	TRBD1	TGTGCCAGCAGTTTTCTCTTCTCCGGGACAGAAAATCAGCCCCAGCATTTT	CASSFLFSGTENQPQHF
-	TRBV6-1	TRBJ2-1	TRBD2	TGTGCCAGCAGTGAAGGTGCGGGAGGGATGGGTGAGCAGTTCTTC	CASSEGAGGMGEQFF
-	TRBV10-1	TRBJ1-2	-	TGCGCCAGCAGTCGGGGATCCAACTATGGCTACACCTTC	CASSRGSNYGYTF
-	TRBV21-1	TRBJ2-7	-	TGTGCCAGCAGCAGGCTACAGGGGGGACTCGACGAGCAGTACTTC	CASSRLQGGLDEQYF
-	TRBV19	TRBJ1-2	TRBD1	TGTGCCAGTAGTATTAACCCCCTCGACAGGGGGCACAGCTATGGCTACACCTTC	CASSINPLDRGHSYGYTF
-	TRBV6-1	TRBJ2-7	TRBD2	TGTGCCAGCAGTGGCCCGGGACTAGAAGGGGCAGGGCAGTACTTC	CASSGPGLEGAGQYF
-	TRBV27	TRBJ2-2	TRBD2	TGTGCCAGCAGTCGGACTAGCGGGAGAGGGGAGCTGTTTTTT	CASSRTSGRGELFF
-	TRBV18	TRBJ1-2	-	TGTGCCAGCTCACCACCGGTGGGGCAGGGGCAAGGATTC	CASSPPVGQGQGF
-	TRBV6-4	TRBJ2-7	-	TGTGCCAGCAGTGACTCGGGCGGGGCCCAGCAGTACTTC	CASSDSGGAQQYF
-	TRBV27	TRBJ1-1	-	TGTGCCAGCAGTCTCCGGGAAAACACTGAAGCTTTCTTT	CASSLRENTEAFF
-	TRBV28	TRBJ1-1	-	TGTGCCAGCAGTCCGCAGACTACCCCGAACACTGAAGCTTTCTTT	CASSPQTTPNTEAFF
-	TRBV27	TRBJ2-1	-	TGTGCCAGCAGTTTCGGTCCTAGCTCCTACAATGAGCAGTTCTTC	CASSFGPSSYNEQFF
-	TRBV5-1	TRBJ2-7	TRBD1	TGCGCCAGCAGCTTGGGGACAGGGGCGGACGAGCAGTACTTC	CASSLGTGADEQYF
once	TRBV10-2	TRBJ2-1	TRBD2	TGCGCCAGCAGACTAGCGGGGGCCGCCGAGCAGTTCTTC	CASRLAGAAEQFF
-	TRBV28	TRBJ2-7	TRBD1	TGTGCCAGCAGTTCGACAGGGATAAGCTCCTACGAGCAGTACTTC	CASSSTGISSYEQYF
-	TRBV14	TRBJ2-7	-	TGTGCCAGCAGCCAAGTTGCAGGGGCCAAACCCTCCTACGAGCAGTACTTC	CASSQVAGAKPSYEQYF
-	TRBV5-8	TRBJ2-1	-	TGTGCCAGCAGCTCATCACCTCCGGGACTCGGGTACAATGAGCAGTTCTTC	CASSSSPPGLGYNEQFF
-	TRBV20-1	TRBJ2-7	-	TGCAGTGCTATAGAGCGATACGAGCAGTACTTC	CSAIERYEQYF
once	TRBV10-1	TRBJ2-7	-	TGCGCCAGCAGTGAGACAGGGGCGGGATACGAGCAGTACTTC	CASSETGAGYEQYF
-	TRBV4-1	TRBJ1-2	-	TGCGCCAGCAGCCAAGATTCAGGGGCTTACTATGGCTACACCTTC	CASSQDSGAYYGYTF
-	TRBV19	TRBJ1-1	-	TGTGCCAGTAGTATTGGAGGGGACCCTGAAGCTTTCTTT	CASSIGGDPEAFF
-	TRBV20-1	TRBJ2-3	-	TGCAGTGCTCCGGGCACAGATACGCAGTATTTT	CSAPGTDTQYF
-	TRBV19	TRBJ2-7	TRBD1	TGTGCCAGTAGGAAGACAGGGCTATTACCCTCCTACGAGCAGTACTTC	CASRKTGLLPSYEQYF
once	TRBV7-2	TRBJ1-3	TRBD1	TGTGCCAGCAGCCGGACAGGGGATTACTCTGGAAACACCATATATTTT	CASSRTGDYSGNTIYF
-	TRBV6-1	TRBJ2-3	TRBD2	TGTGCCAGCAGTGAACCGGGACTATACACAGATACGCAGTATTTT	CASSEPGLYTDTQYF
-	TRBV28	TRBJ1-5	TRBD1	TGTGCCAGCAGGACGACAGGGATCAATCAGCCCCAGCATTTT	CASRTTGINQPQHF
-	TRBV28	TRBJ2-7	TRBD2	TGTGCCAGCAGCCCTACTAGCGGTGCCTACGAGCAGTACTTC	CASSPTSGAYEQYF
once	TRBV28	TRBJ2-1	-	TGTGCCAGCGCCGCCGGAGTGTTTGAGCAGTTCTTC	CASAAGVFEQFF